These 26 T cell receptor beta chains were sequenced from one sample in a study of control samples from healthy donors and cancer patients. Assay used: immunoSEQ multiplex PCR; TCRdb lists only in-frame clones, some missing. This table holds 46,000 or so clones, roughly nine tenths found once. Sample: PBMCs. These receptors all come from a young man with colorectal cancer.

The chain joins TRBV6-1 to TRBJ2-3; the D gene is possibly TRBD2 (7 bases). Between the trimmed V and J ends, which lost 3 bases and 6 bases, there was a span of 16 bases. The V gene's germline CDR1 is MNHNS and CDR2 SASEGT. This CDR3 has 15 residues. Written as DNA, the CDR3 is TGTGCCAGCAGTGAGGGGGGGGGCATATCGGATACGCAGTATTTT. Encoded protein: CASSEGGGISDTQYF.

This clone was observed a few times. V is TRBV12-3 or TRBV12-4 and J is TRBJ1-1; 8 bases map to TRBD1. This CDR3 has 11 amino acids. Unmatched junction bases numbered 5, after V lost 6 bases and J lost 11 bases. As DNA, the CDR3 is TGTGCCAGCAGCCGCGGGGACAGGGCTTTCTTT. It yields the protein CASSRGDRAFF.

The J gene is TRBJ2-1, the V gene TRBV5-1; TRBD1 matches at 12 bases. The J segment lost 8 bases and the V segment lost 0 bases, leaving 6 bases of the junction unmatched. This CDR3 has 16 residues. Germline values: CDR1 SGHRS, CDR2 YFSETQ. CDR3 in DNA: TGCGCCAGCAGCTTGGTCTCCGGGACAGGGGGCCATGAGCAGTTCTTC. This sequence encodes CASSLVSGTGGHEQFF.

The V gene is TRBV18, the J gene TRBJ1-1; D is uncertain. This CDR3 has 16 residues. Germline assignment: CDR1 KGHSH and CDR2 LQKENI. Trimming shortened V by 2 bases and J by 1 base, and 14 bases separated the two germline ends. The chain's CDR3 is CASSPTLLEQNTEAFF. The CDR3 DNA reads TGTGCCAGCTCACCAACGCTACTGGAACAGAACACTGAAGCTTTCTTT.

CDR3 in amino acids: CASSRRGLAKNIQYF. The CDR3 region has the DNA TGTGCCAGCAGTCGCAGGGGTCTAGCCAAAAACATTCAGTACTTC. V usage is TRBV6-2 or TRBV6-3 and J usage is TRBJ2-4, with TRBD1 as a possible D gene (6 bases). Germline CDR1 is MNHEY and CDR2 is SVGEGT. The CDR3 runs 15 residues. V lost 5 bases to trimming and J lost 0 bases, with 11 bases between them.

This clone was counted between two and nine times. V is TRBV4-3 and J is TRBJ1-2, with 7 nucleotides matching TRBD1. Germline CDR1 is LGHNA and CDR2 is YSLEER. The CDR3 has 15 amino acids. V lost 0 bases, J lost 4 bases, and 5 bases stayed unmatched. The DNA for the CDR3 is TGCGCCAGCAGCCAAGATGAGGGGGCTAGCTATGGCTACACCTTC. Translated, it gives CASSQDEGASYGYTF.

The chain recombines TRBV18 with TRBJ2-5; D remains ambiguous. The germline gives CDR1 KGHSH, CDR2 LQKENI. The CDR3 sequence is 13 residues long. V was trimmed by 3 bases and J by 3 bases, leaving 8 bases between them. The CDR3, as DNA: TGTGCCAGCTCACCGGGGTACGAAGAGACCCAGTACTTC. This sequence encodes CASSPGYEETQYF.

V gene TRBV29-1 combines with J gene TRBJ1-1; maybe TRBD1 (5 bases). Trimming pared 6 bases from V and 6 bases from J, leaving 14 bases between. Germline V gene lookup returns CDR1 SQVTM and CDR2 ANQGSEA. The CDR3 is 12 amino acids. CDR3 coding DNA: TGCAGCGTGCTCCGGGGGGGTTCTGAAGCTTTCTTT. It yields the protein CSVLRGGSEAFF.

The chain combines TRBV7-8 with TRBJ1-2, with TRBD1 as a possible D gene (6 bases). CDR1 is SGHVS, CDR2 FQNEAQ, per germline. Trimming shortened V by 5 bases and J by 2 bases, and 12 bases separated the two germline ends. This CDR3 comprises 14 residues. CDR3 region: CASSQTGSNYGYTF. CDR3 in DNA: TGTGCCAGCAGCCAGACAGGTTCAAACTATGGCTACACCTTC.

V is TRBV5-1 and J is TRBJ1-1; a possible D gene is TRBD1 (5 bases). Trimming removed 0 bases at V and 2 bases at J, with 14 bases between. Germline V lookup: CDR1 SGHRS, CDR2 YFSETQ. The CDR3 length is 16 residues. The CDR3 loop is CASSLGGRIGNTEAFF. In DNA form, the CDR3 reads TGCGCCAGCAGCTTGGGGGGGAGGATAGGTAACACTGAAGCTTTCTTT. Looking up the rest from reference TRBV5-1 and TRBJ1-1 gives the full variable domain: KAGVTQTPRYLIKTRGQQVTLSCSPISGHRSVSWYQQTPGQGLQFLFEYFSETQRNKGNFPGRFSGRQFSNSRSEMNVSTLELGDSALYLCASSLGGRIGNTEAFFGQGTRLTVV.

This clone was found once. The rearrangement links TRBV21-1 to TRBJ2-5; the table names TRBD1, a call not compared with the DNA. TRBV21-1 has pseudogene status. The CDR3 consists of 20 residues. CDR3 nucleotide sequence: TGTGCCAGCAGCAAAGCAGAAAGGTCGTGGGGGCCGTGTGCGCAAGAGACCCAGTACTTC. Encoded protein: CASSKAERSWGPCAQETQYF.

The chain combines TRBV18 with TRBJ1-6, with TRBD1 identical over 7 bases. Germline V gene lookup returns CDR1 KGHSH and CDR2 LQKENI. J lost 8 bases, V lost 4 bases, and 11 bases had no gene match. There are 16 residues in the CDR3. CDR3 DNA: TGTGCCAGCTCACTGATAACAGGGGAGGTGGATTCACCCCTCCACTTT. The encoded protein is CASSLITGEVDSPLHF.

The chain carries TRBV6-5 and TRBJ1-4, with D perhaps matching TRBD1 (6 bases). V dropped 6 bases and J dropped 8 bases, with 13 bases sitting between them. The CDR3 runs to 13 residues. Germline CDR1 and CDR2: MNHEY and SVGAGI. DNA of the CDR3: TGTGCCAGCAGCAGGGGTAGTAGCGAAAAACTGTTTTTT. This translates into CASSRGSSEKLFF.

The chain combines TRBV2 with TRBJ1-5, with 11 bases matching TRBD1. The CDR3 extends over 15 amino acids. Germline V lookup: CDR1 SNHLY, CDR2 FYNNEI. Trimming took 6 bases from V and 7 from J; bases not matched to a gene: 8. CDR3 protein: CASRAGTGGIQPQHF. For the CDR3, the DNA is TGTGCCAGCAGGGCCGGGACAGGGGGTATACAGCCCCAGCATTTT.

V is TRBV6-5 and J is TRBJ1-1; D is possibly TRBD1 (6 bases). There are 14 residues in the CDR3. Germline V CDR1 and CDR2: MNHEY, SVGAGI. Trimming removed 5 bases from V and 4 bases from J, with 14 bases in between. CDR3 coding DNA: TGTGCCAGCAGTCCACTAAGGGGGAGCACTGAAGCTTTCTTT. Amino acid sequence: CASSPLRGSTEAFF.

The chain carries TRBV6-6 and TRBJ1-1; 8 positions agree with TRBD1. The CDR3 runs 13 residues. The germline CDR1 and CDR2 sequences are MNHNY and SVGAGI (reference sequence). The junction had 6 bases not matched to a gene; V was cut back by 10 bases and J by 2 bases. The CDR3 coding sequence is TGTGCCACTAACGGACAGGGTAACACTGAAGCTTTCTTT. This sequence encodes CATNGQGNTEAFF.

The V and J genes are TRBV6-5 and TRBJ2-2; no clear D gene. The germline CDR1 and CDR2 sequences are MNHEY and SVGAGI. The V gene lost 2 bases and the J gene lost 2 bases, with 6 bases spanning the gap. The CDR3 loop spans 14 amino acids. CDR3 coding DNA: TGTGCCAGCAGTTACCGCGTCAACACCGGGGAGCTGTTTTTT. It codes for CASSYRVNTGELFF.

The CDR3 nucleotides are TGTGCCAGCAGCGCTGGACAGGGGGCCTGGACTAATGAAAAACTGTTTTTT. Translated: CASSAGQGAWTNEKLFF. The chain couples TRBV5-4 to TRBJ1-4; 11 bases line up with TRBD1. Germline V lookup: CDR1 SGHNT, CDR2 YYREEE (reference sequence). The CDR3 loop spans 17 amino acids. Trimming at V came to 4 bases and at J to 2 bases, leaving 7 bases not matched to a gene. The variable domain in full, completed from reference TRBV5-4 and TRBJ1-4, reads ETGVTQSPTHLIKTRGQQVTLRCSSQSGHNTVSWYQQALGQGPQFIFQYYREEENGRGNFPPRFSGLQFPNYSSELNVNALELDDSALYLCASSAGQGAWTNEKLFFGSGTQLSVL.

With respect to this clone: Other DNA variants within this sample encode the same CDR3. The CDR3: CASSLRQGAYGELFF. In nucleotides, the CDR3 is TGTGCCAGCAGCTTGCGACAGGGTGCATACGGGGAGCTGTTTTTT. The chain has TRBV7-2 and TRBJ2-2; TRBD1 matches at 7 bases. Germline V lookup: CDR1 SGHTA, CDR2 FQGNSA. V lost 3 bases to trimming and J lost 7 bases; unmatched junction nucleotides: 8. This CDR3 region has 15 residues.

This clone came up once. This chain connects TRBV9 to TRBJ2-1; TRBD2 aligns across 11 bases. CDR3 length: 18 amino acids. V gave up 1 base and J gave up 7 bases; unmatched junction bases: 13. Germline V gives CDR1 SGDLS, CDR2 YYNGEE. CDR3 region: CASSVLPSGGSLGNEQFF. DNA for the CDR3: TGTGCCAGCAGCGTATTACCTAGCGGGGGGTCCCTCGGGAATGAGCAGTTCTTC.

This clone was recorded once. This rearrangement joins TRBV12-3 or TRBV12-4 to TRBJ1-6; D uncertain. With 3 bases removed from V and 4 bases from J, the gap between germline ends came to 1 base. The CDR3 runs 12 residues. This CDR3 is CASSFYNSPLHF. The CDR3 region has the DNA TGTGCCAGCAGTTTTTATAATTCACCCCTCCACTTT.

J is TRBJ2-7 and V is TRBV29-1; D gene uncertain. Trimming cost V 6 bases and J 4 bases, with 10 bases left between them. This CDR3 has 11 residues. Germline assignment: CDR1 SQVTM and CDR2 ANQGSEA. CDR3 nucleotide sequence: TGCAGCGTCACTGACGGGTACGAGCAGTACGTC. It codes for CSVTDGYEQYV.

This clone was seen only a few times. For the CDR3, the DNA is TGCAGTGCTAGTGCAGGTCAGGACACTGAAGCTTTCTTT. Protein sequence: CSASAGQDTEAFF. The chain joins TRBV20-1 to TRBJ1-1; no clear D. The CDR3 consists of 13 residues. Germline V gene lookup returns CDR1 DFQATT and CDR2 SNEGSKA (reference sequence). V lost 3 bases, J lost 3 bases, and 11 bases lay in between.

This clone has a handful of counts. CDR3 sequence reads: CASSLGGFFSEAFF. For the CDR3, the DNA is TGTGCCAGCAGCTTAGGGGGTTTTTTTAGTGAAGCTTTCTTT. The rearrangement uses TRBV7-9 and TRBJ1-1; the D is unclear. Germline-derived CDR1 and CDR2 are SEHNR and FQNEAQ (reference sequence). The CDR3 contains 14 residues. Between the trimmed V and J ends, which lost 1 base and 7 bases, there was a span of 13 bases. Filled out from reference TRBV7-9 and TRBJ1-1, the complete variable domain reads DTGVSQNPRHKITKRGQNVTFRCDPISEHNRLYWYRQTLGQGPEFLTYFQNEAQLEKSRLLSDRFSAERPKGSFSTLEIQRTEQGDSAMYLCASSLGGFFSEAFFGQGTRLTVV.

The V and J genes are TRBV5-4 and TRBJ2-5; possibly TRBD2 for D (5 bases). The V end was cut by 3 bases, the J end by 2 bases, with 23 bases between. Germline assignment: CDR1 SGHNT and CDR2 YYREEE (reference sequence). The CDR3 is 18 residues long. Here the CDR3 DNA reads TGTGCCAGCAGCTCTCCCCCCGGGGTCGATGTATTTCAAGAGACCCAGTACTTC. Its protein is CASSSPPGVDVFQETQYF.

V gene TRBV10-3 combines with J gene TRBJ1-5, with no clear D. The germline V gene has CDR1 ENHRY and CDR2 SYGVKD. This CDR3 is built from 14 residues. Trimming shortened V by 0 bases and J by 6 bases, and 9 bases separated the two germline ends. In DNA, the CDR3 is TGTGCCATCAGTGAGTCCGGGGTTGCTCAGCCCCAGCATTTT. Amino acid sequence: CAISESGVAQPQHF.